This T cell receptor (beta chain) is from a study of blood T cell repertoires in COVID-19. The CDR3 consists of 13 residues. J gave up 7 bases and V 4 bases, and 5 bases lay outside the gene matches. Seattle patient enrollment occurred during active infection, with longitudinal follow-up thereafter. Profiling relied on immunoSEQ multiplex PCR, and the TCRdb table lists in-frame clones only, not all of them. This table has around 190,000 clones, roughly 77% appearing once. The source material was peripheral blood. The rearrangement uses TRBV12-3 or TRBV12-4 and TRBJ1-2, with TRBD1 identical over 8 bases. The clonotype originates from a woman aged 40 to 50 with COVID-19, enrolled during active disease. This CDR3 is CASSSDRAGGYTF. The CDR3 DNA is TGTGCCAGCAGTTCGGACAGGGCGGGTGGCTACACCTTC.